This TCR beta chain is drawn from a study of T cell repertoires in ileal Crohn's disease. Overall study: About half received postoperative treatment, about a dozen with thiopurines and 15 to 20 anti-TNF. M6 samples are neoterminal ileum biopsies from postoperative colonoscopy. The study, taken as a whole, reports: High-frequency clones were more common in sorted CD8 than CD4 cells.

The time point here: neoterminal ileum biopsy at postoperative endoscopy, about 6 months after surgery. Using immunoSEQ multiplex PCR, the repertoire was profiled, and TCRdb retains in-frame clones only, with some absent. The sample has under 12,000 clones, approximately 79% seen once. Turning to this clone: The antigen is unknown.

Germline loops: CDR1 MNHNS, CDR2 SASEGT. CDR3 size: 13 residues. The J gene is TRBJ2-5, the V gene TRBV6-1, with D maybe TRBD1 (6 bases). The assigned J gene may be wrong: the sequence end matches TRBJ2-7 better. This clonotype was sampled from an adult with Crohn's disease. Input material: ileal tissue. CDR3 region: CASSPGTKYEQYF. The CDR3, as DNA: TGTGCCAGCAGTCCCGGGACAAAGTACGAGCAGTACTTC.